Listed here are 27 T cell receptor beta chains from one sample, sequenced in a study of cytomegalovirus exposure and HLA in healthy donors. PCR used 60 Vbeta primers and 13 Jbeta primers. Sequencing was performed with immunoSEQ multiplex PCR; in TCRdb, only in-frame clones are kept and a portion is missing. The sample lists about 85,000 clones; about 80% were seen once. The sequencing sample was made of PBMCs. The receptors originated from a woman aged 45-60 years in good health and CMV-seropositive.

In this sample, this clone turned up a few times. The rearrangement joins TRBV14 to TRBJ1-1; D uncertain. CDR3 length: 14 residues. Germline V CDR1 and CDR2: SGHDN, FVKESK. Trimming removed 0 bases from V and 1 base from J, with 6 bases in between. CDR3 sequence (DNA): TGTGCCAGCAGCCAAGATTGGGCGAACACTGAAGCTTTCTTT. It yields the protein CASSQDWANTEAFF.

The rearrangement joins TRBV30 to TRBJ1-4; D ambiguous. V was trimmed by 5 bases and J by 0 bases, leaving 7 bases between them. This CDR3 comprises 13 residues. The germline CDR1 and CDR2 sequences are GTSNPN and SVGIG (reference sequence). CDR3 coding DNA: TGTGCCTGGTCGGTAACAACTAATGAAAAACTGTTTTTT. Translating it yields CAWSVTTNEKLFF.

This clone was counted between two and nine times. The J gene is TRBJ2-3, the V gene TRBV19; 8 positions agree with TRBD1. Germline CDR1 and CDR2: LNHDA and SQIVND (reference sequence). This CDR3 spans 17 amino acids. Losses at the gene ends were 3 bases for V and 3 bases for J; bases not matched to a gene: 11. The CDR3 is CASSIPSGTGITDTQYF. CDR3 DNA: TGTGCCAGTAGTATTCCCTCCGGGACAGGAATTACAGATACGCAGTATTTT.

The J gene is TRBJ1-1, the V gene TRBV5-1; D might be TRBD1 (5 bases). Trimming pared 7 bases from V and 1 base from J, leaving 20 bases between. CDR1 SGHRS and CDR2 YFSETQ come from the germline V gene. This CDR3 region has 16 residues. The chain's CDR3 is CASRPNPGIENTEAFF. The CDR3, as DNA: TGCGCCAGCCGCCCCAATCCAGGGATAGAGAACACTGAAGCTTTCTTT.

The chain uses TRBV6-5 and TRBJ1-2; TRBD1 matches at 7 bases. V was pared by 6 bases and J by 3 bases, with 4 bases of the junction left unmatched. The CDR3 has 13 amino acids. Germline loops: CDR1 MNHEY, CDR2 SVGAGI. The DNA for the CDR3 is TGTGCCAGCAGCCTTACAGGGGACTATGGCTACACCTTC. Encoded protein: CASSLTGDYGYTF.

The gene calls are TRBV5-1 and TRBJ1-6; TRBD1 might be the D (5 bases). V lost 2 bases and J 10 bases, leaving 13 bases between the germline ends. Per the germline V gene, CDR1 is SGHRS and CDR2 is YFSETQ. The CDR3 is 14 amino acids. The CDR3 nucleotides are TGCGCCAGCAGCTTTAACAGGTTTGGATCACCCCTCCACTTT. This translates into CASSFNRFGSPLHF.

This rearrangement joins TRBV5-1 to TRBJ2-1; TRBD2 is a possible D gene (6 bases). The CDR3 loop spans 17 amino acids. Germline assignment: CDR1 SGHRS and CDR2 YFSETQ. Trimming cost V 0 bases and J 5 bases, with 18 bases left between them. The chain's CDR3 is CASSLVEPRRANNEQFF. Written as DNA, the CDR3 is TGCGCCAGCAGCTTGGTAGAACCAAGGAGGGCAAACAATGAGCAGTTCTTC.

This clone was counted a single time. The V gene is TRBV7-9, the J gene TRBJ1-5, with no clear D. The CDR3 extends over 12 amino acids. Germline CDR1 SEHNR, CDR2 FQNEAQ (reference sequence). The V end lost 1 base, the J end lost 7 bases, and 5 bases lay between the germline ends. This chain's CDR3 is CASSLGAQPQHF. The CDR3 DNA reads as TGTGCCAGCAGCTTAGGGGCCCAGCCCCAGCATTTT.

This clone was counted once. This chain uses TRBV6-5 with TRBJ2-1; 11 positions agree with TRBD2. Germline V gives CDR1 MNHEY, CDR2 SVGAGI. This CDR3 has 15 amino acids. The V gene end was trimmed by 6 bases and the J gene end by 9 bases; junction bases not matched to a gene: 10. The CDR3 nucleotides read TGTGCCAGCAGCCGCGTGAATAGCGGGGGGGCTGAGCAGTTCTTC. This encodes CASSRVNSGGAEQFF.

This clone was seen a few times. The chain joins TRBV30 to TRBJ2-5; 10 nucleotides line up with TRBD2. V lost 3 bases, J lost 1 base, and 5 bases stayed unmatched. Germline loops: CDR1 GTSNPN, CDR2 SVGIG (reference sequence). CDR3 length: 15 amino acids. The CDR3 protein is CAWRIAGGLQETQYF. The CDR3 nucleotides are TGTGCCTGGAGGATAGCGGGGGGCCTCCAAGAGACCCAGTACTTC.

The V call is TRBV5-4, the J call TRBJ2-3; 7 nucleotides match TRBD2. V shed 2 bases and J 4 bases; nucleotides not matched to a gene: 7. Germline values: CDR1 SGHNT, CDR2 YYREEE (reference sequence). This CDR3 comprises 15 residues. CDR3 nucleotides: TGTGCCAGCAGCTTAGGGTGGACTAGTCCAGATACGCAGTATTTT. Protein sequence: CASSLGWTSPDTQYF.

This clone was detected only a few times. One end of the junction is discordant with germline, which a read error may explain. This chain links TRBV7-7 with TRBJ1-2; weak D call: TRBD1 (6 bases). Germline CDR1 SSHAT, CDR2 FNYEAQ (reference sequence). This CDR3 has 14 residues. CDR3 in DNA: TGTGCTAGCAGCCGACCCGCAGGGGACTATGGCTACACCTTC. Residues: CASSRPAGDYGYTF. The full variable domain, with the rest looked up from reference TRBV7-7 and TRBJ1-2, is GAGVSQSPRYKVTKRGQDVTLRCDPISSHATLYWYQQALGQGPEFLTYFNYEAQPDKSGLPSDRFSAERPEGSISTLTIQRTEQRDSAMYRCASSRPAGDYGYTFGSGTRLTVV.

The gene calls are TRBV19 and TRBJ2-1; 8 bases are shared with TRBD2. Looked up from germline, CDR1 is LNHDA and CDR2 is SQIVND (reference sequence). The CDR3 covers 16 residues. The V gene end was trimmed by 1 base and the J gene end by 1 base; junction bases not matched to a gene: 3. The CDR3 DNA follows: TGTGCCAGTAGTATAGTGGCGGGAGGTTCCTACAATGAGCAGTTCTTC. Translation gives CASSIVAGGSYNEQFF.

This chain connects TRBV9 to TRBJ1-1, with 7 bases aligning to TRBD1. V lost 4 bases, J lost 3 bases, and 6 bases stayed unmatched. The germline gives CDR1 SGDLS, CDR2 YYNGEE. This CDR3 spans 14 amino acids. The CDR3 sequence is CASSFRDRYTEAFF. DNA for the CDR3: TGTGCCAGCAGCTTCCGGGACAGATACACTGAAGCTTTCTTT.

V and J are TRBV18 and TRBJ1-3; unclear D gene. The V end was cut by 3 bases, the J end by 3 bases, with 15 bases between. Germline V CDR1 and CDR2: KGHSH, LQKENI. CDR3 length equals 16 residues. This CDR3 is CASSPRRTRVGNTIYF. CDR3 bases: TGTGCCAGCTCACCGAGACGCACTCGGGTTGGAAACACCATATATTTT. The whole variable domain, filled in from reference TRBV18 and TRBJ1-3, reads NAGVMQNPRHLVRRRGQEARLRCSPMKGHSHVYWYRQLPEEGLKFMVYLQKENIIDESGMPKERFSAEFPKEGPSILRIQQVVRGDSAAYFCASSPRRTRVGNTIYFGEGSWLTVV.

This chain links TRBV19 with TRBJ1-1; 10 bases are shared with TRBD1. CDR1 is LNHDA, CDR2 SQIVND, per germline (reference sequence). This CDR3 region has 14 residues. J lost 6 bases, V lost 7 bases, and 8 bases had no gene match. CDR3 amino acids: CASTRTGGISEAFF. CDR3 sequence (DNA): TGTGCCAGTACCCGGACAGGGGGTATCTCTGAAGCTTTCTTT.

The genes are TRBV6-1 and TRBJ2-1; D may be TRBD1 (5 bases). Trimming took off 4 bases at V and 7 bases at J, with 14 bases between the two ends. The CDR3 contains 14 residues. Germline values: CDR1 MNHNS, CDR2 SASEGT. The CDR3 loop reads CASSGARGANEQFF. DNA of the CDR3: TGTGCCAGCAGTGGCGCAAGGGGCGCAAATGAGCAGTTCTTC.

The rearrangement links TRBV18 to TRBJ1-1; no definite D call. This CDR3 is built from 13 residues. The V end was cut by 2 bases, the J end by 8 bases, with 12 bases between. The germline gives CDR1 KGHSH, CDR2 LQKENI. In DNA form, the CDR3 reads TGTGCCAGCTCACCATTTGCTAGTACAGAAGCTTTCTTT. Translated: CASSPFASTEAFF.

This clone was counted a few times. In DNA form, the CDR3 reads TGTGCCAGCAGCATCGACAGGAGCACAGATACGCAGTATTTT. Residues: CASSIDRSTDTQYF. This rearrangement joins TRBV7-3 to TRBJ2-3, with D possibly being TRBD1 (6 bases). The V gene's germline CDR1 is SGHTA and CDR2 FQGTGA. With 5 bases removed from V and 0 bases from J, the gap between germline ends came to 9 bases. The CDR3 has 14 residues. Variable domain in full (rest from reference TRBV7-3 and TRBJ2-3): GAGVSQTPSNKVTEKGKYVELRCDPISGHTALYWYRQSLGQGPEFLIYFQGTGAADDSGLPNDRFFAVRPEGSVSTLKIQRTERGDSAVYLCASSIDRSTDTQYFGPGTRLTVL.

The CDR3 here is CSWYETVGQPQHF. For the CDR3, the DNA is TGCAGCTGGTATGAGACAGTGGGACAGCCCCAGCATTTT. The chain combines TRBV29-1 with TRBJ1-5; tentative D call: TRBD1 (5 bases). Germline V lookup: CDR1 SQVTM, CDR2 ANQGSEA. The CDR3 covers 13 residues. V was trimmed by 8 bases and J by 7 bases, leaving 18 bases between them.

The chain links TRBV9 to TRBJ2-7; TRBD1 is a possible D gene (6 bases). The length of the CDR3 is 15 residues. V was trimmed by 1 base and J by 5 bases, leaving 16 bases between them. Germline CDR1 is SGDLS and CDR2 is YYNGEE. The CDR3 DNA reads TGTGCCAGCAGCGTAAAGGGGCAGGGGACCCACGAGCAGTACTTC. This gives the protein CASSVKGQGTHEQYF.

The V and J genes are TRBV6-1 and TRBJ2-2, with D tentatively TRBD2 (6 bases). Germline CDR1 is MNHNS and CDR2 is SASEGT. The V end was cut by 3 bases, the J end by 6 bases, with 11 bases between. This CDR3 contains 14 residues. CDR3 sequence (DNA): TGTGCCAGCAGTGAGGGGGGAGTCGCCGGGGAGCTGTTTTTT. It specifies CASSEGGVAGELFF.

V and J are TRBV15 and TRBJ2-7; possible D gene TRBD1, 6 bases. This CDR3 has 14 amino acids. Germline CDR1 reads LNHNV; CDR2 reads YYDKDF (reference sequence). The V and J ends lost 0 bases and 3 bases respectively, with 9 bases between them. The CDR3 region is CATSRDRGYYEQYF. The DNA of the CDR3 is TGTGCCACCAGCAGAGACAGGGGTTACTACGAGCAGTACTTC.

The CDR3 spells CASRLGRTTNEKLFF. DNA for the CDR3: TGTGCCAGCAGACTAGGACGGACAACTAATGAAAAACTGTTTTTT. The rearrangement links TRBV7-2 to TRBJ1-4; D call uncertain. The V end lost 6 bases, the J end lost 0 bases, and 11 bases lay between the germline ends. This CDR3 is built from 15 residues. The V gene's germline CDR1 is SGHTA and CDR2 FQGNSA.

The gene calls are TRBV25-1 and TRBJ1-5; D might be TRBD1 (6 bases). The germline CDR1 and CDR2 sequences are MGHDK and SYGVNS. V lost 4 bases and J 2 bases, leaving 12 bases between the germline ends. The length of the CDR3 is 15 residues. CDR3: CASSATSGGNQPQHF. CDR3 in DNA: TGTGCCAGCAGTGCGACCTCAGGGGGCAATCAGCCCCAGCATTTT.

The chain combines TRBV7-2 with TRBJ2-3, with TRBD2 as a possible D gene (6 bases). V lost 2 bases and J lost 4, with 13 bases in between. Germline V gene data show CDR1 as SGHTA and CDR2 as FQGNSA. The CDR3 extends over 15 amino acids. The CDR3: CASSLRETRPDTQYF. CDR3 DNA sequence: TGTGCCAGCAGCTTACGTGAGACTAGACCAGATACGCAGTATTTT.

The gene calls are TRBV7-9 and TRBJ1-1, with a possible D match to TRBD1 (5 bases). The CDR3 has 14 amino acids. Trimming took off 3 bases at V and 0 bases at J, with 8 bases between the two ends. Germline V CDR1 and CDR2: SEHNR, FQNEAQ (reference sequence). Here the CDR3 DNA reads TGTGCCAGCAGCTTTGGGGGGTTGAACACTGAAGCTTTCTTT. Protein sequence: CASSFGGLNTEAFF.